The 21 T cell receptor beta chains below all came from one sample that was sequenced in a study of response to subunit inactivated influenza vaccine. TCRdb re-analysed the RT-PCR reads in MiXCR, keeping a single row per CDR3 protein. The sample gives 450,000 to 500,000 distinct CDR3 sequences, 11% of which show up once; about an eighth is in the top ten. The sequences come from PBMCs from blood, collected 40 to 50 days after vaccination. The source of these receptors is a man between 45 and 60 years old who received an inactivated influenza vaccine.

This chain uses TRBV20-1 with TRBJ1-4; D is perhaps TRBD1 (5 bases). Germline values: CDR1 DFQATT, CDR2 SNEGSKA (reference sequence). Trimming shortened V by 7 bases and J by 6 bases, and 15 bases separated the two germline ends. The CDR3 contains 13 residues. CDR3 coding DNA: TGCAGTGGCTCTTCGGTGGGGGATGAAAAACTGTTTTTT. Residues: CSGSSVGDEKLFF.

This chain links TRBV6-1 with TRBJ2-1; TRBD1 or TRBD2 may be the D gene (6 bases each). The CDR3 contains 15 residues. Germline-derived CDR1 and CDR2 are MNHNS and SASEGT. Trimming removed 5 bases at V and 2 bases at J, with 13 bases between. CDR3 sequence: CASSPPGAPYNEQFF. DNA for the CDR3: TGTGCCAGCAGTCCGCCGGGGGCCCCCTACAATGAGCAGTTCTTC.

V usage is TRBV4-2 and J usage is TRBJ1-6; D perhaps matches TRBD1 (6 bases). The CDR3 contains 16 residues. Trimming took off 0 bases at V and 7 bases at J, with 13 bases between the two ends. CDR1 LGHNA and CDR2 YNFKEQ come from the germline V gene. The CDR3 DNA reads TGTGCCAGCAGCCAAGAAAACCAGGGGACGAATTCACCCCTCCACTTT. Its translation is CASSQENQGTNSPLHF.

V is TRBV3-1 and J is TRBJ2-7, with 10 bases that match TRBD2. The CDR3 is made up of 15 amino acids. The germline gives CDR1 LGHDT, CDR2 YNNKEL (reference sequence). Trimming at V came to 2 bases and at J to 7 bases, leaving 8 bases not matched to a gene. CDR3 region: CASSQMSGRAEEQYF. DNA for the CDR3: TGTGCCAGCAGCCAAATGAGCGGGAGGGCGGAGGAGCAGTACTTC.

This clonotype turned up a few times. The chain joins TRBV12-3 or TRBV12-4 to TRBJ1-2, with D possibly being TRBD1 (5 bases). The CDR3 has 14 amino acids. V dropped 0 bases and J dropped 6 bases, with 11 bases sitting between them. CDR3 bases: TGTGCCAGCAGTTTAGCTCTGACAGTGAATGGCTACACCTTC. It codes for CASSLALTVNGYTF.

This sequence joins TRBV29-1 and TRBJ2-6; TRBD1 might be the D (6 bases). This CDR3 contains 16 residues. V was cut by 7 bases and J by 0 bases, with 16 bases left in between. Germline lookup yields CDR1 SQVTM and CDR2 ANQGSEA. CDR3 residues: CSGVMTGVSGANVLTF. DNA of the CDR3: TGCAGCGGGGTCATGACAGGCGTCTCTGGGGCCAACGTCCTGACTTTC.

In its sample, this clonotype was seen a few times. This sequence joins TRBV10-3 and TRBJ1-2; perhaps TRBD1 as D (5 bases). CDR3 length: 13 amino acids. CDR1 is ENHRY and CDR2 is SYGVKD in the germline V gene. The germline V and J ends were trimmed by 5 bases and 4 bases, with 11 bases remaining between them. CDR3 sequence reads: CAISPDRTYGYTF. For the CDR3, the DNA is TGTGCCATCAGTCCCGACAGAACCTATGGCTACACCTTC.

V is TRBV6-1 and J is TRBJ2-5; 10 bases agree with TRBD1. After removal of 6 bases from V and 5 bases from J, the junction contained 9 bases not matched to a gene. Germline V CDR1 and CDR2: MNHNS, SASEGT. CDR3 length equals 15 residues. CDR3 DNA: TGTGCCAGCAGCCCTCTGACAGGGGGCTCCGAGACCCAGTACTTC. The encoded protein is CASSPLTGGSETQYF.

The CDR3 DNA sequence: TGTGCCAGCGCCCCCCTAGCGGGGAGTAGGGCGCAGTATTTT. Protein sequence: CASAPLAGSRAQYF. The V and J genes are TRBV2 and TRBJ2-3, with 9 positions matching TRBD2. The CDR3 is 14 amino acids. Germline lookup yields CDR1 SNHLY and CDR2 FYNNEI. J gave up 10 bases and V 8 bases, and 13 bases lay outside the gene matches.

This clonotype turned up a few times. The chain is built from TRBV7-2 and TRBJ1-1; the match to TRBD1 covers 8 bases. Germline CDR1 reads SGHTA; CDR2 reads FQGNSA. The junction had 10 bases not matched to a gene; V was cut back by 5 bases and J by 5 bases. The CDR3 is 15 residues long. The CDR3 DNA reads TGTGCCAGCAGCCGCTCCGGGACAGGTGGAACTGAAGCTTTCTTT. Protein sequence: CASSRSGTGGTEAFF.

The chain has TRBV18 and TRBJ1-3; D remains ambiguous. Germline V gene data show CDR1 as KGHSH and CDR2 as LQKENI. Trimming stripped 2 bases from V and 4 bases from J, with 6 bases between. The CDR3 loop spans 13 amino acids. Here the CDR3 DNA reads TGTGCCAGCTCACCAGGGAGCGGAAACACCATATATTTT. Encoded protein: CASSPGSGNTIYF.

The chain employs TRBV4-2 and TRBJ2-3; D uncertain. This CDR3 comprises 19 residues. Trimming shortened V by 0 bases and J by 7 bases, and 26 bases separated the two germline ends. Germline loops: CDR1 LGHNA, CDR2 YNFKEQ. CDR3 residues: CASSQENVLLIGRLNTQYF. CDR3 DNA: TGTGCCAGCAGCCAAGAGAATGTCCTCCTGATAGGGCGGCTTAATACGCAGTATTTT.

This clonotype was found many times. The rearrangement uses TRBV12-3 or TRBV12-4 and TRBJ2-2, with 8 bases identical to TRBD2. The CDR3 consists of 16 residues. J gave up 2 bases and V 5 bases, and 7 bases lay outside the gene matches. The CDR3, as DNA: TGTGCCAGCAGTCGTTTCGGGGGGGTTAACACCGGGGAGCTGTTTTTT. It codes for CASSRFGGVNTGELFF.

This clonotype was recorded a few times. The V and J genes are TRBV7-2 and TRBJ1-2; tentative D call: TRBD1 (5 bases). This CDR3 has 14 amino acids. V gave up 0 bases and J gave up 4 bases, with 9 bases separating them. Per the germline V gene, CDR1 is SGHTA and CDR2 is FQGNSA. CDR3 nucleotide sequence: TGTGCCAGCAGCTTAGCGCTGGGGGGCTATGGCTACACCTTC. Translating gives CASSLALGGYGYTF. Filled out from reference TRBV7-2 and TRBJ1-2, the complete variable domain reads GAGVSQSPSNKVTEKGKDVELRCDPISGHTALYWYRQSLGQGLEFLIYFQGNSAPDKSGLPSDRFSAERTGGSVSTLTIQRTQQEDSAVYLCASSLALGGYGYTFGSGTRLTVV.

There are a few counts of this clonotype. The rearrangement uses TRBV15 and TRBJ2-1, with D tentatively TRBD2 (6 bases). Deletions cut 0 bases from V and 9 bases from J, with 12 bases between. CDR3 length: 14 amino acids. The germline V gene has CDR1 LNHNV and CDR2 YYDKDF (reference sequence). The CDR3 coding sequence is TGTGCCACCAGCAGAGATCTGGAGGGAGGTGAGCAGTTCTTC. This translates into CATSRDLEGGEQFF.

A few counts support this clonotype. A read error may produce the germline difference seen at one junction end. The V and J genes are TRBV28 and TRBJ2-7; 7 nucleotides agree with TRBD1. CDR3 length: 12 amino acids. CDR1 and CDR2 (germline): MDHEN, SYDVKM. The DNA for the CDR3 is TGTGCCAGCACCCAAGGGGGCCTAATCCACTTCTTC. The encoded protein is CASTQGGLIHFF.

A few counts support this clonotype. The chain is built from TRBV5-1 and TRBJ1-2, with D possibly matching TRBD1 (5 bases). The CDR3 length is 12 residues. Trimming stripped 3 bases from V and 6 bases from J, with 9 bases between. The germline gives CDR1 SGHRS, CDR2 YFSETQ. The CDR3 loop is CASSSAGHGYTF. The CDR3 nucleotides are TGCGCCAGCAGCTCAGCAGGGCATGGCTACACCTTC.

The gene calls are TRBV12-3 or TRBV12-4 and TRBJ2-7; TRBD1 matches 9 bases. CDR3 length: 15 residues. Trimming removed 1 base from V and 3 bases from J; junction bases left unmatched: 4. CDR3 amino acids: CASSLVGTGIYEQYF. The DNA for the CDR3 is TGTGCCAGCAGTTTAGTCGGGACAGGGATCTACGAGCAGTACTTC.

This clonotype was seen once. The gene calls are TRBV6-5 and TRBJ2-3, with 7 bases that match TRBD2. Germline CDR1 and CDR2: MNHEY and SVGAGI. V dropped 0 bases and J dropped 0; count of bases not matched to a gene: 6. This CDR3 has 17 residues. The CDR3 region has the DNA TGTGCCAGCAGTTACTCGAGCGGCGGGGGAAGCACAGATACGCAGTATTTT. Translated, it gives CASSYSSGGGSTDTQYF.

CDR3 bases: TGTGCCAGCAGGAGGGGACAGGGTAGCAATCAGCCCCAGCATTTT. Translated: CASRRGQGSNQPQHF. The rearrangement joins TRBV6-1 to TRBJ1-5, with 9 bases aligning to TRBD1. The length of the CDR3 is 15 residues. The V segment lost 6 bases and the J segment 0 bases; nucleotides outside the gene matches: 3. The germline CDR1 and CDR2 sequences are MNHNS and SASEGT.

The rearrangement links TRBV11-1 to TRBJ2-3; 9 bases map to TRBD1. The CDR3 runs to 17 residues. Trimming at V came to 5 bases and at J to 4 bases, leaving 13 bases not matched to a gene. The germline CDR1 and CDR2 sequences are SGHAT and FQDESV (reference sequence). CDR3 region: CASSTAGTGRGADTQYF. The CDR3 DNA sequence: TGTGCCAGCAGCACAGCCGGGACAGGGAGGGGCGCAGATACGCAGTATTTT.